This paragraph reports one TCR beta chain. What it binds is not known. Here immunoSEQ multiplex PCR was the method, and the copy in TCRdb shows in-frame clones only, minus some. The sample has 25,000 to 35,000 clones, about four fifths seen once. The sample belongs to a study of graft-versus-host responses after intestinal transplantation. Study background: Following induction with anti-thymocyte globulin, all recipients were given tacrolimus and steroids for about three years.

V shed 6 bases, J shed 4 bases, and the junction held 7 bases outside the gene matches. Germline CDR1 and CDR2: SNHLY and FYNNEI. The length of the CDR3 is 14 residues. Whole-study results and caveats: HvG clone declines early post-transplant were associated with peak circulating GvH levels. Recipient bone marrow held GvH clones, some seen earlier in ileum or blood.

The rearrangement joins TRBV2 to TRBJ2-5; 8 bases line up with TRBD2. The receptor comes from a human donor who received an intestinal transplant. The material was unstimulated CD8+ T cells sorted from spleen or lymph node cells, obtained before intestinal transplant. The chain's CDR3 is CASSLSGGGETQYF. For the CDR3, the DNA is TGTGCCAGCAGCTTGAGCGGGGGTGGAGAGACCCAGTACTTC.